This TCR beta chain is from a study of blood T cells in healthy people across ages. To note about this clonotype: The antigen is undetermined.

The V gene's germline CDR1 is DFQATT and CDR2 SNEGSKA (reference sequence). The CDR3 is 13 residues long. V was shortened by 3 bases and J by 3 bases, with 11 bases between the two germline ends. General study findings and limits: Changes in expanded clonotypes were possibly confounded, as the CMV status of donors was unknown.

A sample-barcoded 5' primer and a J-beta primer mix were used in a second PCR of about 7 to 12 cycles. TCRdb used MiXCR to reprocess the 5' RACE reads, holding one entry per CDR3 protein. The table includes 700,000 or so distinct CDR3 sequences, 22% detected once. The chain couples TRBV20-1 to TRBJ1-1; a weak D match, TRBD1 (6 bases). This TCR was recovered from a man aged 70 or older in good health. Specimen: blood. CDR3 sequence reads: CSASWGRHTEAFF. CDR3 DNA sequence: TGCAGTGCTAGCTGGGGGCGGCACACTGAAGCTTTCTTT.